The T cell receptor (beta chain) described here comes from a study of identical twins. Whole-study findings and limits: There was more out-of-frame TCR alpha sharing in monozygotic twins than models estimated. Conclusions were drawn cross-sectionally by statistical analysis, without following the same donors. Insertions were fewer in abundant cord blood beta clonotypes, whereas memory repertoires showed none of this pattern.

In its sample, this clonotype was seen a few times. Its antigen is still unknown. The CDR3 is 14 residues long. The V gene's germline CDR1 is LGHNA and CDR2 YSLEER. Trimming took 0 bases from V and 4 from J, leaving 10 bases between them. TCRdb called the 5' RACE reads again in MiXCR, with one record for every CDR3 protein. The sample records approximately 240,000 distinct CDR3 sequences, about an eighth being singletons. This sequence was found in a woman in her late teens or twenties in good health. Input material: memory (CD45RO+) T cells sorted from blood. The chain links TRBV4-3 to TRBJ2-7, with a possible D match to TRBD2 (6 bases). The DNA for the CDR3 is TGCGCCAGCAGCCAAGAGTACGGGACTTACGAGCAGTACTTC. Amino acid sequence: CASSQEYGTYEQYF.